A selection of T cell receptor beta chains follows, all from one sample in a study of high-grade serous ovarian cancer treatment subgroups. Sequencing used immunoSEQ multiplex PCR; TCRdb keeps in-frame clones, though not all of them. The sample contains about 39,000 clones, around three quarters of which appear only once. The sequencing input was tumor tissue. The receptors stem from a human donor with high-grade serous ovarian cancer. Each CDR3 is given with its conserved first and last residue. Each record gives: clone size, D gene, V gene, J gene, CDR3 DNA, CDR3 protein. The D gene is left open where the match is weak. Expanded clones are given a class, and other clones once, few, many or no size at all.

clone size: .
D gene: .
V gene: TRBV15
J gene: TRBJ2-3
CDR3 DNA: TGTGCCACCAGCAGGTGGGGGGATGGCGCAGATACGCAGTATTTT
CDR3 protein: CATSRWGDGADTQYF

clone size: .
D gene: .
V gene: TRBV5-1
J gene: TRBJ2-5
CDR3 DNA: TGCGCCAGCAGCTGGGGGGACAGTCAAGAGACCCAGTACTTC
CDR3 protein: CASSWGDSQETQYF

clone size: .
D gene: .
V gene: TRBV5-1
J gene: TRBJ1-1
CDR3 DNA: TGCGCCAGCAGCTTGAAGGGGGGGACTGAAGCTTTCTTT
CDR3 protein: CASSLKGGTEAFF

clone size: .
D gene: .
V gene: TRBV5-6
J gene: TRBJ2-3
CDR3 DNA: TGTGCCAGCAGCTTGGAGGGGAAAGATACGCAGTATTTT
CDR3 protein: CASSLEGKDTQYF

clone size: .
D gene: TRBD1
V gene: TRBV19
J gene: TRBJ1-3
CDR3 DNA: TGTGCCAGTATGGGACAGGGTGCGATTACAGGAAACACCATATATTTT
CDR3 protein: CASMGQGAITGNTIYF

clone size: once
D gene: TRBD2
V gene: TRBV6-1
J gene: TRBJ2-7
CDR3 DNA: TGTGCCAGCAGTGAAGCGACTAGCGGGACCTCCTACGAGCAGTACTTC
CDR3 protein: CASSEATSGTSYEQYF

clone size: .
D gene: TRBD1
V gene: TRBV10-3
J gene: TRBJ1-2
CDR3 DNA: TGTGCCATCAGTGCAGAGGACAGGGACTATGGCTACACCTTC
CDR3 protein: CAISAEDRDYGYTF

clone size: .
D gene: .
V gene: TRBV7-2
J gene: TRBJ2-2
CDR3 DNA: TGTGCCAGCAGTCCACTTGAGACCGGGGAGCTGTTTTTT
CDR3 protein: CASSPLETGELFF

clone size: few
D gene: .
V gene: TRBV18
J gene: TRBJ2-5
CDR3 DNA: TGTGCCAGCTCACCATCGCCGGCGGAAGAGACCCAGTACTTC
CDR3 protein: CASSPSPAEETQYF

clone size: .
D gene: .
V gene: TRBV7-2
J gene: TRBJ2-7
CDR3 DNA: TGTGCCAGCAGTTTCAGGGAAGCCTACGAGCAGTACTTC
CDR3 protein: CASSFREAYEQYF

clone size: few
D gene: .
V gene: TRBV19
J gene: TRBJ2-2
CDR3 DNA: TGTGCCAGTATGGGGGTAACCGGGGAGCTGTTTTTT
CDR3 protein: CASMGVTGELFF

clone size: .
D gene: .
V gene: TRBV19
J gene: TRBJ2-1
CDR3 DNA: TGTGCCAGTAGGTCGGAGACCAGAAACAATGAGCAGTTCTTC
CDR3 protein: CASRSETRNNEQFF

clone size: once
D gene: .
V gene: TRBV19
J gene: TRBJ1-2
CDR3 DNA: TGTGCCAGTAGTTATTTGCTAGATAACTATGGCTACACCTTC
CDR3 protein: CASSYLLDNYGYTF

clone size: once
D gene: .
V gene: TRBV4-3
J gene: TRBJ2-7
CDR3 DNA: TGCGCCAGCAGCCAAATGGTCAGGGGAACCTACGAGCAGTACTTC
CDR3 protein: CASSQMVRGTYEQYF

clone size: once
D gene: TRBD1
V gene: TRBV28
J gene: TRBJ1-1
CDR3 DNA: TGTGCCAGCACCGGGGACAGGCTGAACACTGAAGCTTTCTTT
CDR3 protein: CASTGDRLNTEAFF

clone size: few
D gene: .
V gene: TRBV28
J gene: TRBJ2-5
CDR3 DNA: TGTGCTTTAAGGGGTAGGGGGGAGACCCAGTACTTC
CDR3 protein: CALRGRGETQYF

clone size: once
D gene: .
V gene: TRBV5-6
J gene: TRBJ1-2
CDR3 DNA: TGTGCCAGCAGCGCGGGGTTTGCGAGGGGCTACACCTTC
CDR3 protein: CASSAGFARGYTF

clone size: .
D gene: .
V gene: TRBV4-3
J gene: TRBJ1-4
CDR3 DNA: TGCGCCAGCAGCCAAGATTGGAAGGGAGCAACTAATGAAAAACTGTTTTTT
CDR3 protein: CASSQDWKGATNEKLFF

clone size: .
D gene: TRBD1
V gene: TRBV2
J gene: TRBJ2-2
CDR3 DNA: TGTGCCAGCAGCGTCGACAGGGTGGAGCTGTTTTTT
CDR3 protein: CASSVDRVELFF

clone size: .
D gene: TRBD2
V gene: TRBV4-3
J gene: TRBJ2-1
CDR3 DNA: TGCGCCAGCAGCCAAGATGTAGCGGGAGGGCCTTACAATGAGCAGTTCTTC
CDR3 protein: CASSQDVAGGPYNEQFF

clone size: .
D gene: TRBD2
V gene: TRBV7-2
J gene: TRBJ2-7
CDR3 DNA: TGTGCCAGCAGCTTAGGACTAGCGGAAAGCTACGAGCAGTACTTC
CDR3 protein: CASSLGLAESYEQYF

clone size: .
D gene: .
V gene: TRBV27
J gene: TRBJ1-5
CDR3 DNA: TGTGCCAGCAGCCCCTTGGAGGGCCTTAGCAATCAGCCCCAGCATTTT
CDR3 protein: CASSPLEGLSNQPQHF

clone size: .
D gene: .
V gene: TRBV10-3
J gene: TRBJ1-3
CDR3 DNA: TGTGCCATTTACACCCCGGGACTAGGGTCAGGAAACACCATATATTTT
CDR3 protein: CAIYTPGLGSGNTIYF

clone size: .
D gene: TRBD1
V gene: TRBV7-9
J gene: TRBJ2-7
CDR3 DNA: TGTGCCAGCAGCCCACAGGGGTGGGGCTACGAGCAGTACTTC
CDR3 protein: CASSPQGWGYEQYF

clone size: .
D gene: .
V gene: TRBV7-2
J gene: TRBJ2-7
CDR3 DNA: TGTGCCAGCAGCTTAGCTTGGGCAGACTCGCAGTACTTC
CDR3 protein: CASSLAWADSQYF

clone size: few
D gene: .
V gene: TRBV28
J gene: TRBJ1-4
CDR3 DNA: TGTGCCACCGGGACTGGGGCTGAAAAACTGTTTTTT
CDR3 protein: CATGTGAEKLFF

clone size: .
D gene: TRBD1
V gene: TRBV7-9
J gene: TRBJ2-6
CDR3 DNA: TGTGCCAGCAGCTCTAACAGGGGCTCTGGGGCCAACGTCCTGACTTTC
CDR3 protein: CASSSNRGSGANVLTF

clone size: .
D gene: TRBD2
V gene: TRBV4-2
J gene: TRBJ2-7
CDR3 DNA: TGTGCCAGCAGCCATCGACTAGCGGAGCACTACGAGCAGTACTTC
CDR3 protein: CASSHRLAEHYEQYF

clone size: .
D gene: .
V gene: TRBV4-2
J gene: TRBJ2-3
CDR3 DNA: TGTGCCAGCAGCCAAGTGGGCACAGATACGCAGTATTTT
CDR3 protein: CASSQVGTDTQYF

clone size: .
D gene: .
V gene: TRBV28
J gene: TRBJ1-3
CDR3 DNA: TGTGCCAGCCAGGGGTCTGGAAACACCATATATTTT
CDR3 protein: CASQGSGNTIYF

clone size: .
D gene: TRBD1
V gene: TRBV11-3
J gene: TRBJ2-1
CDR3 DNA: TGTGCCAGCAGCTCACAGGGGCTAGATGAGCAGTTCTTC
CDR3 protein: CASSSQGLDEQFF

clone size: .
D gene: .
V gene: TRBV28
J gene: TRBJ1-2
CDR3 DNA: TGTGCCAGCAGTTTACTGGGGGGCCCAGCTAACTATGGCTACACCTTC
CDR3 protein: CASSLLGGPANYGYTF

clone size: few
D gene: .
V gene: TRBV28
J gene: TRBJ1-4
CDR3 DNA: TGTGCCAGCAGTTGGGCGGAAAAACTGTTTTTT
CDR3 protein: CASSWAEKLFF

clone size: .
D gene: .
V gene: TRBV28
J gene: TRBJ2-1
CDR3 DNA: TGTGCCAGCAGTACAGGGAGGAATGAGCAGTTCTTC
CDR3 protein: CASSTGRNEQFF

clone size: once
D gene: .
V gene: TRBV7-9
J gene: TRBJ2-1
CDR3 DNA: TGTGCCAGCAGCTTAGGATGGTCGGCGGGTAATGAGCAGTTCTTC
CDR3 protein: CASSLGWSAGNEQFF

clone size: medium-sized
D gene: .
V gene: TRBV28
J gene: TRBJ1-5
CDR3 DNA: TGTGCCAGCACCAGACAGGCTAGCAATCAGCCCCAGCATTTT
CDR3 protein: CASTRQASNQPQHF

clone size: .
D gene: .
V gene: TRBV5-1
J gene: TRBJ2-1
CDR3 DNA: TGCGCCAGCAGCTTGGAGGGGACTTACTACAATGAGCAGTTCTTC
CDR3 protein: CASSLEGTYYNEQFF

clone size: .
D gene: .
V gene: TRBV11-3
J gene: TRBJ2-2
CDR3 DNA: TGTGCCAGCAGCTCCTCAGGGGTATCCACCGGGGAGCTGTTTTTT
CDR3 protein: CASSSSGVSTGELFF

clone size: .
D gene: TRBD1
V gene: TRBV5-4
J gene: TRBJ1-6
CDR3 DNA: TGTGCCAGCAGCTTGGGGGGACAGGGGTTTTCACCCCTCCACTTT
CDR3 protein: CASSLGGQGFSPLHF

clone size: .
D gene: TRBD1
V gene: TRBV11-2
J gene: TRBJ1-2
CDR3 DNA: TGTGCCAGCAGCCTAGGACGGACAGGGGAATTCTATGGCTACACCTTC
CDR3 protein: CASSLGRTGEFYGYTF

clone size: .
D gene: TRBD2
V gene: TRBV19
J gene: TRBJ2-1
CDR3 DNA: TGTGCCAGTAGTACGCGGGGACTAGCGGACGGGGAGCAGTTCTTC
CDR3 protein: CASSTRGLADGEQFF

clone size: .
D gene: .
V gene: TRBV7-8
J gene: TRBJ1-1
CDR3 DNA: TGTGCCAGCAGCTTCGAAGACACTGAAGCTTTCTTT
CDR3 protein: CASSFEDTEAFF

clone size: .
D gene: .
V gene: TRBV15
J gene: TRBJ1-2
CDR3 DNA: TGTGCCACCAGCCTCAACACAGGGTATGATGGCTACACCTTC
CDR3 protein: CATSLNTGYDGYTF

clone size: .
D gene: .
V gene: TRBV25-1
J gene: TRBJ2-1
CDR3 DNA: TGTGTCTCGACACATTCGGACAATGAGCAGTTCTTC
CDR3 protein: CVSTHSDNEQFF

clone size: .
D gene: .
V gene: TRBV5-1
J gene: TRBJ1-2
CDR3 DNA: TGCGCCAGCAGCTTGGTCGATTGGAGAACGGGGGAGGAAGCTAACTATGGCTACACCTTC
CDR3 protein: CASSLVDWRTGEEANYGYTF

clone size: .
D gene: TRBD1
V gene: TRBV6-6
J gene: TRBJ1-3
CDR3 DNA: TGTGCCAGCTCCAGGGGGGGAACAGGGTCTGGAAACACCATATATTTT
CDR3 protein: CASSRGGTGSGNTIYF

clone size: .
D gene: .
V gene: TRBV27
J gene: TRBJ1-3
CDR3 DNA: TGTGCCAGCAGTTTAAAGTGGGGAACCGGAAACACCATATATTTT
CDR3 protein: CASSLKWGTGNTIYF

clone size: .
D gene: .
V gene: TRBV5-1
J gene: TRBJ1-5
CDR3 DNA: TGCGCCAGCAGCTTGCAATGGGATCAGCCCCAGCATTTT
CDR3 protein: CASSLQWDQPQHF

clone size: .
D gene: .
V gene: TRBV5-4
J gene: TRBJ2-6
CDR3 DNA: TGTGCCAGCAGCTTGGCGTCAAGGCCTCCCTTAAGCTCTGGGGCCAACGTCCTGACTTTC
CDR3 protein: CASSLASRPPLSSGANVLTF

clone size: .
D gene: TRBD1
V gene: TRBV16
J gene: TRBJ2-7
CDR3 DNA: TGTGCCAGCAGCCACCCTGACAGGGTTGTCGAGCAGTACTTC
CDR3 protein: CASSHPDRVVEQYF

clone size: .
D gene: TRBD1
V gene: TRBV7-2
J gene: TRBJ1-2
CDR3 DNA: TGTGCCAGCAGTCGGGACAGGGTTTATGGCTACACCTTC
CDR3 protein: CASSRDRVYGYTF

clone size: .
D gene: .
V gene: TRBV5-4
J gene: TRBJ2-1
CDR3 DNA: TGTGCCAGCAGCTTTTGGGGGGACTTTAACAATGAGCAGTTCTTC
CDR3 protein: CASSFWGDFNNEQFF